This T cell receptor beta chain stems from a study of CD8+ T cells in alopecia areata. In the study overall: Among treated patients, oral tofacitinib was administered at 5 to 10 mg twice daily. General study points: Compared with normal scalp, lesional scalp had higher clonality and more expanded CD8+ clones.

From germline, CDR1 is GTSNPN and CDR2 SVGIG (reference sequence). V was shortened by 0 bases and J by 8 bases, with 16 bases between the two germline ends. This CDR3 comprises 15 residues. Of note for this clone: Its antigen is not known.

Treatment: oral pan-JAK inhibitor, 5-10 mg twice daily. Extracted from the samples, RNA was reverse transcribed into cDNA to serve as the sequencing template. Libraries were prepared by immunoSEQ multiplex PCR; TCRdb keeps only in-frame clonotypes and omits some of them. The repertoire holds 170,000 or so clones, with around three fifths as singletons. The sequencing here drew on CD4+ T cells sorted from blood, taken at week 4, from a patient treated with tofacitinib. This clonotype was sampled from a human donor with alopecia areata. This chain joins TRBV30 and TRBJ1-4; D is uncertain. The CDR3, as DNA: TGTGCCTGGAGTGTACTTTCGGGGATTGGAGAAAAACTGTTTTTT. Translation: CAWSVLSGIGEKLFF.